Following are 27 T cell receptor beta chains from one sample sequenced in a study of shared clonotypes between healthy human individuals. Some clones are missing from TCRdb's copy, which holds only in-frame ones; the method was immunoSEQ multiplex PCR. The sample holds a few million clones, almost 96% seen once. Specimen: naive CD4+ T cells sorted from blood. The subset denotes: CD45RA+ positively selected. Source of these receptors: a man aged 18-30 years in good health.

As to this clone: At one of its ends the junction is not consistent with the germline gene, which may arise from a read error. The same CDR3 also results from other DNA sequences found in this sample. The V and J genes are TRBV11-2 and TRBJ1-3; D uncertain. Germline V gene data show CDR1 as SGHAT and CDR2 as FQNNGV. The CDR3 has 15 amino acids. CDR3 protein: CASSLDRASGNTIYF. The CDR3 DNA is TGTGCCAGCAGCCTAGATCGGGCATCTGGAAACACCATATATTTT.

CDR3 region: CASSVDGRGDGYTF. DNA for the CDR3: TGTGCCAGCAGCGTAGATGGCCGAGGGGATGGCTACACCTTC. The J gene is TRBJ1-2, the V gene TRBV9, with D possibly being TRBD1 (5 bases). Looked up from germline, CDR1 is SGDLS and CDR2 is YYNGEE. The V and J ends lost 0 bases and 6 bases respectively, with 12 bases between them. The CDR3 is made up of 14 amino acids.

The V call is TRBV11-2, the J call TRBJ2-3; weak D call: TRBD1 (6 bases). CDR1 is SGHAT and CDR2 is FQNNGV in the germline V gene. Trimming removed 1 base from V and 4 bases from J, with 12 bases in between. The CDR3 sequence is 15 residues long. CDR3 sequence: CASSLGQVMADTQYF. DNA of the CDR3: TGTGCCAGCAGCTTAGGACAGGTTATGGCAGATACGCAGTATTTT.

This clone was seen only once. The chain carries TRBV7-9 and TRBJ1-2; unclear D gene. CDR3 size: 13 residues. With 0 bases removed from V and 6 bases from J, the gap between germline ends came to 8 bases. Germline V gives CDR1 SEHNR, CDR2 FQNEAQ (reference sequence). This chain's CDR3 is CASSLAGGNGYTF. CDR3 nucleotides: TGTGCCAGCAGCTTAGCCGGCGGGAATGGCTACACCTTC.

The chain has TRBV27 and TRBJ1-3; unclear D gene. Germline V gene lookup returns CDR1 MNHEY and CDR2 SMNVEV (reference sequence). V was pared by 4 bases and J by 4 bases, with 14 bases between. The CDR3 covers 15 residues. The CDR3 DNA is TGTGCCAGCAGTTCTACCGGGCCCTGGGGAAACACCATATATTTT. It yields the protein CASSSTGPWGNTIYF.

The chain couples TRBV30 to TRBJ1-1; D is unresolved. This CDR3 has 14 residues. Per the germline V gene, CDR1 is GTSNPN and CDR2 is SVGIG (reference sequence). V dropped 0 bases and J dropped 6 bases, with 14 bases sitting between them. In DNA form, the CDR3 reads TGTGCCTGGAGTGTACTTGAGGCGGCCCCTGAAGCTTTCTTT. This encodes CAWSVLEAAPEAFF.

The chain employs TRBV7-2 and TRBJ2-7; weak D call: TRBD2 (7 bases). V gave up 5 bases and J gave up 3 bases, with 17 bases separating them. The CDR3 has 15 amino acids. The germline V gene has CDR1 SGHTA and CDR2 FQGNSA. The CDR3, as DNA: TGTGCCAGCAGCCGAGGGGGGGTTATGGGCTACGAGCAGTACTTC. Translation: CASSRGGVMGYEQYF. Full variable domain (missing parts from reference TRBV7-2 and TRBJ2-7): GAGVSQSPSNKVTEKGKDVELRCDPISGHTALYWYRQSLGQGLEFLIYFQGNSAPDKSGLPSDRFSAERTGGSVSTLTIQRTQQEDSAVYLCASSRGGVMGYEQYFGPGTRLTVT.

This clone showed up just once. The sample contains more than one DNA sequence encoding this CDR3. The chain employs TRBV5-1 and TRBJ2-7; 8 nucleotides agree with TRBD1. V shed 4 bases, J shed 4 bases, and the junction held 7 bases outside the gene matches. The CDR3 spans 14 residues. Germline lookup yields CDR1 SGHRS and CDR2 YFSETQ. The CDR3 spells CASSPGQGPYEQYF. In DNA, the CDR3 is TGCGCCAGCAGCCCCGGACAGGGCCCGTACGAGCAGTACTTC. Based on the CDR3 plus reference TRBV5-1 and TRBJ2-7, the full variable domain is KAGVTQTPRYLIKTRGQQVTLSCSPISGHRSVSWYQQTPGQGLQFLFEYFSETQRNKGNFPGRFSGRQFSNSRSEMNVSTLELGDSALYLCASSPGQGPYEQYFGPGTRLTVT.

The chain recombines TRBV7-9 with TRBJ1-4; D not certain. Germline CDR1 reads SEHNR; CDR2 reads FQNEAQ (reference sequence). Trimming shortened V by 10 bases and J by 5 bases, and 17 bases separated the two germline ends. The CDR3 totals 14 residues. The chain's CDR3 is CATHEELNNEKLFF. DNA for the CDR3: TGTGCCACCCACGAAGAGCTTAACAATGAAAAACTGTTTTTT.

V is TRBV7-9 and J is TRBJ2-7; 9 bases align to TRBD2. The CDR3 contains 15 residues. Germline V lookup: CDR1 SEHNR, CDR2 FQNEAQ (reference sequence). The V and J ends lost 6 bases and 0 bases, in that order; junction bases with no gene match: 6. CDR3 coding DNA: TGTGCCAGCAGGCAAAGCGGGGGGAGCTCCTACGAGCAGTACTTC. It encodes CASRQSGGSSYEQYF.

This clone was detected once. The DNA of the CDR3 is TGCGCCAGCAGTGGACAGGGGGTAGGGGAGCAGTACTTC. Encoded protein: CASSGQGVGEQYF. The rearrangement links TRBV10-1 to TRBJ2-7, with 9 bases matching TRBD1. Losses at the gene ends were 4 bases for V and 7 bases for J; bases not matched to a gene: 5. The germline gives CDR1 WNHNN, CDR2 SYGVQD (reference sequence). This CDR3 has 13 amino acids.

The rearrangement joins TRBV6-1 to TRBJ2-2; D uncertain. V lost 2 bases and J 6 bases, leaving 7 bases between the germline ends. Germline V gives CDR1 MNHNS, CDR2 SASEGT. The length of the CDR3 is 13 residues. The DNA of the CDR3 is TGTGCCAGCAGTGAAAGTGGTGCCGGGGAGCTGTTTTTT. It yields the protein CASSESGAGELFF.

The chain joins TRBV28 to TRBJ1-1; TRBD1 agrees at 9 bases. The length of the CDR3 is 15 residues. V gave up 5 bases and J gave up 8 bases; unmatched junction bases: 12. CDR1 MDHEN and CDR2 SYDVKM come from the germline V gene. The CDR3 here is CASSGADRGIFEAFF. The CDR3 nucleotides are TGTGCCAGCAGTGGAGCCGACAGGGGGATATTCGAAGCTTTCTTT.

In regard to this clone: This same CDR3 is encoded by further DNA sequences in the sample. The V gene is TRBV18, the J gene TRBJ1-5; tentatively, D is TRBD1 (5 bases). Germline V gene sequence: CDR1 KGHSH, CDR2 LQKENI. This CDR3 is built from 13 residues. V shed 2 bases and J shed 4 bases, with 6 bases lying between them. The CDR3 spells CASSPGANQPQHF. In DNA, the CDR3 is TGTGCCAGCTCACCAGGGGCGAATCAGCCCCAGCATTTT. The complete variable domain, with remaining parts taken from reference TRBV18 and TRBJ1-5, reads NAGVMQNPRHLVRRRGQEARLRCSPMKGHSHVYWYRQLPEEGLKFMVYLQKENIIDESGMPKERFSAEFPKEGPSILRIQQVVRGDSAAYFCASSPGANQPQHFGDGTRLSIL.

V gene TRBV6-5 combines with J gene TRBJ2-3; unclear D gene. V lost 3 bases to trimming and J lost 10 bases, with 8 bases between them. The CDR3 length is 11 residues. The germline V gene encodes CDR1 MNHEY and CDR2 SVGAGI. Here the CDR3 reads CASSYLHAQYF. The CDR3 DNA is TGTGCCAGCAGTTATCTCCATGCGCAGTATTTT.

V usage is TRBV30 and J usage is TRBJ1-4; 8 bases fit TRBD1. Trimming removed 4 bases from V and 8 bases from J; junction bases left unmatched: 6. The CDR3 runs to 13 residues. The germline V gene has CDR1 GTSNPN and CDR2 SVGIG (reference sequence). The DNA of the CDR3 is TGTGCCTGGAATCCGGGACAGGTCGAAAAACTGTTTTTT. Protein: CAWNPGQVEKLFF.

V usage is TRBV10-3 and J usage is TRBJ2-1; TRBD2 might be the D (7 bases). The length of the CDR3 is 13 residues. Germline lookup yields CDR1 ENHRY and CDR2 SYGVKD. With 6 bases removed from V and 5 bases from J, the gap between germline ends came to 11 bases. CDR3 in amino acids: CAISRGGNNEQFF. CDR3 DNA: TGTGCCATCAGCAGGGGAGGGAACAATGAGCAGTTCTTC.

This chain connects TRBV27 to TRBJ2-5; 9 bases are a match to TRBD1. CDR1 and CDR2 from the germline V gene are MNHEY and SMNVEV (reference sequence). The CDR3 runs to 13 residues. J was trimmed by 6 bases and V by 10 bases; bases with no gene match: 9. This CDR3 is CATKTGGRQTQYF. For the CDR3, the DNA is TGTGCCACCAAAACAGGGGGCAGGCAGACCCAGTACTTC.

This chain connects TRBV30 to TRBJ2-3; 8 bases agree with TRBD2. This CDR3 spans 13 amino acids. The germline CDR1 and CDR2 sequences are GTSNPN and SVGIG (reference sequence). The V and J ends lost 1 base and 8 bases, in that order; junction bases with no gene match: 5. The CDR3 is CAWSDISGVTQYF. CDR3 coding DNA: TGTGCCTGGAGTGATATTAGCGGGGTTACGCAGTATTTT.

The chain uses TRBV6-5 and TRBJ2-6; maybe TRBD2 (6 bases). This CDR3 has 15 residues. The germline CDR1 and CDR2 sequences are MNHEY and SVGAGI. Trimming cost V 6 bases and J 3 bases, with 12 bases left between them. The CDR3 loop reads CASRGLPDGANVLTF. CDR3 DNA: TGTGCCAGCAGGGGACTCCCGGATGGGGCCAACGTCCTGACTTTC.

This chain connects TRBV9 to TRBJ2-3, with D possibly being TRBD2 (5 bases). CDR3 length: 15 residues. V lost 0 bases, J lost 1 base, and 9 bases lay in between. The V gene's germline CDR1 is SGDLS and CDR2 YYNGEE. Here the CDR3 DNA reads TGTGCCAGCAGCGTAGCGGCTAGCCGCACAGATACGCAGTATTTT. Translated, it gives CASSVAASRTDTQYF.

The rearrangement links TRBV15 to TRBJ1-1; tentative D call: TRBD1 (6 bases). CDR3 length equals 15 residues. Deletions cut 5 bases from V and 5 bases from J, with 18 bases between. CDR1 is LNHNV and CDR2 is YYDKDF in the germline V gene (reference sequence). CDR3 loop: CATSVIQGIGTEAFF. CDR3 nucleotides: TGTGCCACCAGCGTAATACAGGGAATAGGGACTGAAGCTTTCTTT.

The rearrangement joins TRBV18 to TRBJ2-7, with 14 bases matching TRBD2. V shed 6 bases and J 3 bases; nucleotides not matched to a gene: 4. CDR1 is KGHSH and CDR2 is LQKENI in the germline V gene. The CDR3 extends over 15 amino acids. As DNA, the CDR3 is TGTGCCAGCTCGAAAGGGACTAGCGGGGGCTACGAGCAGTACTTC. It yields the protein CASSKGTSGGYEQYF.

This clone was recorded only once. The J gene is TRBJ2-3, the V gene TRBV30; D unclear. Deletions cut 4 bases from V and 0 bases from J, with 5 bases between. CDR1 and CDR2 from the germline V gene are GTSNPN and SVGIG (reference sequence). CDR3 size: 12 residues. CDR3 in amino acids: CAWMGSTDTQYF. CDR3 nucleotides: TGTGCCTGGATGGGAAGCACAGATACGCAGTATTTT.

This sequence joins TRBV5-1 and TRBJ2-7; 9 bases map to TRBD2. This CDR3 is 15 amino acids long. Per the germline V gene, CDR1 is SGHRS and CDR2 is YFSETQ. After removal of 4 bases from V and 5 bases from J, the junction contained 10 bases not matched to a gene. The CDR3 spells CASSLVGAGGNEQYF. CDR3 DNA sequence: TGCGCCAGCAGCCTGGTTGGAGCGGGAGGAAACGAGCAGTACTTC.

This clone was counted a single time. V and J are TRBV5-4 and TRBJ2-3, with D hard to call. V was trimmed by 1 base and J by 0 bases, leaving 6 bases between them. This CDR3 has 14 amino acids. The germline gives CDR1 SGHNT, CDR2 YYREEE (reference sequence). CDR3 DNA: TGTGCCAGCAGCTTGAGGCATAGCACAGATACGCAGTATTTT. It specifies CASSLRHSTDTQYF.

For this clone: Other nucleotide sequences from this sample produce the same CDR3. The chain uses TRBV5-1 and TRBJ2-1; D is perhaps TRBD1 (6 bases). V lost 2 bases, J lost 1 base, and 10 bases lay in between. Germline CDR1 and CDR2: SGHRS and YFSETQ. The CDR3 runs to 15 residues. The CDR3 DNA reads TGCGCCAGCAGCTTAGGACAGACATCCTACAATGAGCAGTTCTTC. It codes for CASSLGQTSYNEQFF.